This T cell receptor beta chain came from a study of Tregs in tolerant kidney transplant recipients. Study information: Related graft donors supplied nonmyeloablative bone marrow transplants, and mixed chimerism was transient.

Findings and caveats of the study: Changing PCR primers prevented nucleotide comparison between some patients' samples.

Comment on this clone: Its antigen remains unknown.

Germline lookup yields CDR1 MNHGY and CDR2 SVAAGI. The ends lost 6 bases at V and 7 bases at J; junction bases unmatched: 6. The CDR3 sequence is 13 residues long. Unstimulated Tregs (CD4+CD25+CD127-) and CD4+CD25- non-Tregs were sorted from PBMCs. Clones were sequenced by immunoSEQ multiplex PCR, and TCRdb holds only the in-frame ones, with some missing. The sample gives about 87,000 clones, 93% of which show up once; 0.46% is in the top ten. The TCR comes from a human donor who received a combined kidney and bone marrow transplant. The specimen was CD4+ T cells from blood, collected before the transplant. V gene TRBV6-9 combines with J gene TRBJ2-7; TRBD1 matches at 10 bases. The CDR3 reads CASSPGTGVEQYF. The CDR3 DNA follows: TGTGCCAGCAGCCCCGGGACAGGGGTTGAGCAGTACTTC.